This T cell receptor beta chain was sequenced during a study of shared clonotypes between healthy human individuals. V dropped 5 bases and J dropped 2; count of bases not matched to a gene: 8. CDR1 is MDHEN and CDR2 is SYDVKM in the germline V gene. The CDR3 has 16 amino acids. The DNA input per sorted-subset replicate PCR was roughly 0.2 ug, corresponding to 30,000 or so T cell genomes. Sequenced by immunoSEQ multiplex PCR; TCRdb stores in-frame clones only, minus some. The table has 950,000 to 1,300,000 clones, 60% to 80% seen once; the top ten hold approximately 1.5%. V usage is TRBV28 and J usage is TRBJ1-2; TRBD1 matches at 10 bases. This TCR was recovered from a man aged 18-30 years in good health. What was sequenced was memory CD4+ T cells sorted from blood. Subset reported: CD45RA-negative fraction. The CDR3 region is CASSARTGGLNYGYTF. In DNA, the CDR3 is TGTGCCAGCAGTGCCCGGACAGGGGGGCTGAACTATGGCTACACCTTC.